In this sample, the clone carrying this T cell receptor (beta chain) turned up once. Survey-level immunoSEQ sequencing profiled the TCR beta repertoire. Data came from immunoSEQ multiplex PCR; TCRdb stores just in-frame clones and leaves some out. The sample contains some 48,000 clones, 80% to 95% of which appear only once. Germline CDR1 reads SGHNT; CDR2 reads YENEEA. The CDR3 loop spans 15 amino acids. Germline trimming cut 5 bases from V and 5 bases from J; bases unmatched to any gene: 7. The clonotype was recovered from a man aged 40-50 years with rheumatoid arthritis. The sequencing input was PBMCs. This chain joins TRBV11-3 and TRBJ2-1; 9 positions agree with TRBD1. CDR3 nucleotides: TGTGCCAGCAGCCCCACAGGGGGCCGCAACAATGAGCAGTTCTTC. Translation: CASSPTGGRNNEQFF. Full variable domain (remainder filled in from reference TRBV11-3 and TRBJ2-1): EAGVVQSPRYKIIEKKQPVAFWCNPISGHNTLYWYLQNLGQGPELLIRYENEEAVDDSQLPKDRFSAERLKGVDSTLKIQPAELGDSAVYLCASSPTGGRNNEQFFGPGTRLTVL.